The 24 T cell receptor beta chains below were found in one sample sequenced in a study of T cell responses to AZD1222 COVID-19 vaccine. Clones were read by immunoSEQ multiplex PCR, and TCRdb kept only the in-frame ones, dropping some. This table holds roughly 70,000 clones, around 79% found once. Specimen: peripheral blood, collected on day 0 of MenACWY control vaccination. The receptor set was obtained from an adult in good health.

V gene TRBV7-9 combines with J gene TRBJ2-2; D is possibly TRBD1 (6 bases). The germline V gene has CDR1 SEHNR and CDR2 FQNEAQ (reference sequence). This CDR3 has 16 amino acids. V lost 5 bases and J lost 1, with 14 bases in between. Here the CDR3 reads CASSRFLRGNTGELFF. CDR3 coding DNA: TGTGCCAGCAGCCGGTTTCTCAGGGGGAACACCGGGGAGCTGTTTTTT.

J is TRBJ1-2 and V is TRBV12-3 or TRBV12-4; 8 positions agree with TRBD1. The CDR3 length is 13 residues. The trim removed 6 bases at V and 8 bases at J, leaving 8 bases unmatched. The CDR3 DNA sequence: TGTGCCAGCAGAACCGGACAGGGCGGGGGCTACACCTTC. Protein product: CASRTGQGGGYTF.

V usage is TRBV4-2 and J usage is TRBJ2-5, with D perhaps TRBD2 (5 bases). This CDR3 contains 15 residues. Germline V gives CDR1 LGHNA, CDR2 YNFKEQ. V dropped 3 bases and J dropped 5 bases, with 16 bases sitting between them. This CDR3 is CASSQVWGVGETQYF. The CDR3 nucleotides are TGTGCCAGCAGCCAGGTCTGGGGAGTAGGGGAGACCCAGTACTTC.

V gene TRBV14 combines with J gene TRBJ2-7; D ambiguous. CDR3 size: 15 residues. Germline V lookup: CDR1 SGHDN, CDR2 FVKESK. V was clipped by 2 bases and J by 2 bases, with 13 bases between them. In nucleotides, the CDR3 is TGTGCCAGCAGCCAAAGTCACGCCGGACCCTACGAGCAGTACTTC. This translates into CASSQSHAGPYEQYF.

CDR3 residues: CASSLRQTDNSPLHF. DNA of the CDR3: TGTGCCAGCAGCCTTCGACAGACCGATAATTCACCCCTCCACTTT. The chain joins TRBV16 to TRBJ1-6; possibly TRBD1 for D (5 bases). This CDR3 is built from 15 residues. Trimming left V 4 bases short and J 5 bases short, with 12 bases between. Germline CDR1 reads KGHSY; CDR2 reads FQNENV.

The chain links TRBV6-5 to TRBJ2-1; TRBD2 aligns across 12 bases. This CDR3 has 14 amino acids. The J segment lost 9 bases and the V segment lost 8 bases, leaving 8 bases of the junction unmatched. Germline lookup yields CDR1 MNHEY and CDR2 SVGAGI. CDR3 sequence (DNA): TGTGCCAGCTCCACTAGCGGGGGGTACGGTGAGCAGTTCTTC. It encodes CASSTSGGYGEQFF.

The CDR3 loop is CASSPSGGFDEQYF. DNA of the CDR3: TGTGCCAGCAGCCCTAGCGGGGGGTTCGACGAGCAGTACTTC. J is TRBJ2-7 and V is TRBV7-2, with 11 positions matching TRBD2. Germline V lookup: CDR1 SGHTA, CDR2 FQGNSA. V shed 5 bases, J shed 5 bases, and the junction held 5 bases outside the gene matches. This CDR3 contains 14 residues.

The J gene is TRBJ1-6, the V gene TRBV28, with a weak D call TRBD1 (5 bases). CDR1 and CDR2 (germline): MDHEN, SYDVKM. Trimming cost V 3 bases and J 7 bases, with 7 bases left between them. This CDR3 contains 13 residues. CDR3: CASSFRVNSPLHF. The CDR3 bases are TGTGCCAGCAGTTTCAGGGTAAATTCACCCCTCCACTTT.

This chain links TRBV6-5 with TRBJ1-6; perhaps TRBD1 as D (5 bases). This CDR3 contains 15 residues. Germline V gene data show CDR1 as MNHEY and CDR2 as SVGAGI. V lost 2 bases, J lost 4 bases, and 9 bases lay in between. The CDR3 sequence: CASSYRGDYNSPLHF. The CDR3 DNA reads TGTGCCAGCAGTTACCGGGGGGATTATAATTCACCCCTCCACTTT.

V is TRBV10-3 and J is TRBJ1-4; TRBD1 matches 7 bases. The junction had 8 bases not matched to a gene; V was cut back by 10 bases and J by 0 bases. This CDR3 has 15 amino acids. Germline lookup yields CDR1 ENHRY and CDR2 SYGVKD. The CDR3 DNA is TGTGCCACCGGGACAGAGAGTTCAACTAATGAAAAACTGTTTTTT. Residues: CATGTESSTNEKLFF.

This chain joins TRBV29-1 and TRBJ1-3; no firm D call. The CDR3 runs to 13 residues. CDR1 and CDR2 (germline): SQVTM, ANQGSEA. The germline V and J ends were trimmed by 4 bases and 4 bases, with 11 bases remaining between them. The CDR3 protein is CSVAWSGGNTIYF. In DNA, the CDR3 is TGCAGCGTTGCTTGGTCGGGGGGAAACACCATATATTTT.

The V and J genes are TRBV28 and TRBJ1-6; D is possibly TRBD1 (5 bases). V lost 1 base, J lost 8 bases, and 9 bases lay in between. In germline, CDR1 is MDHEN, CDR2 SYDVKM. The CDR3 is 14 residues long. The DNA for the CDR3 is TGTGCCAGCAGTTTATTCAGGGATGATTCACCCCTCCACTTT. Translating it yields CASSLFRDDSPLHF.

This clone is termed medium-sized. J is TRBJ2-1 and V is TRBV27, with 8 bases matching TRBD1. Germline V CDR1 and CDR2: MNHEY, SMNVEV (reference sequence). V was clipped by 5 bases and J by 8 bases; unmatched bases: 8. The CDR3 is 14 amino acids. In nucleotides, the CDR3 is TGTGCCAGCAGTGATCGGACAGGGTTTGATGAGCAGTTCTTC. This gives the protein CASSDRTGFDEQFF.

This rearrangement joins TRBV19 to TRBJ1-4; D perhaps matches TRBD1 (6 bases). This CDR3 has 15 residues. With 6 bases removed from V and 4 bases from J, the gap between germline ends came to 15 bases. Germline V CDR1 and CDR2: LNHDA, SQIVND (reference sequence). CDR3 in amino acids: CASSARGQINEKLFF. The CDR3 nucleotides are TGTGCCAGTAGCGCCCGGGGACAAATTAATGAAAAACTGTTTTTT.

This clone was found once. The CDR3 region is CAWSVLGAGGYTF. CDR3 nucleotide sequence: TGTGCCTGGAGTGTACTGGGGGCAGGTGGCTACACCTTC. The chain combines TRBV30 with TRBJ1-2; a weak D match, TRBD1 (6 bases). Trimming stripped 0 bases from V and 7 bases from J, with 12 bases between. Per the germline V gene, CDR1 is GTSNPN and CDR2 is SVGIG (reference sequence). The length of the CDR3 is 13 residues.

The chain couples TRBV29-1 to TRBJ2-7, with TRBD1 matching over 7 bases. The ends lost 6 bases at V and 0 bases at J; junction bases unmatched: 8. CDR3 size: 14 residues. Germline V lookup: CDR1 SQVTM, CDR2 ANQGSEA. Here the CDR3 DNA reads TGCAGCGTCCTCCTGGGACAGAGCTCCTACGAGCAGTACTTC. Translation: CSVLLGQSSYEQYF.

The chain uses TRBV14 and TRBJ1-4; D may be TRBD1 (6 bases). Germline CDR1 and CDR2: SGHDN and FVKESK. Trimming took 5 bases from V and 4 from J, leaving 14 bases between them. There are 15 residues in the CDR3. The CDR3 loop reads CASSSRTVYNEKLFF. In nucleotides, the CDR3 is TGTGCCAGCAGCTCGCGGACAGTGTATAATGAAAAACTGTTTTTT. Using reference TRBV14 and TRBJ1-4 for the parts outside the CDR3, the full variable domain is EAGVTQFPSHSVIEKGQTVTLRCDPISGHDNLYWYRRVMGKEIKFLLHFVKESKQDESGMPNNRFLAERTGGTYSTLKVQPAELEDSGVYFCASSSRTVYNEKLFFGSGTQLSVL.

V gene TRBV6-1 combines with J gene TRBJ2-1; the match to TRBD2 covers 10 bases. There are 19 residues in the CDR3. CDR1 MNHNS and CDR2 SASEGT come from the germline V gene. The J segment lost 0 bases and the V segment lost 4 bases, leaving 12 bases of the junction unmatched. In DNA form, the CDR3 reads TGTGCCAGCAGTGTGGCTAGCGGGAGCTTAGGGAGCTCCTACAATGAGCAGTTCTTC. Translation gives CASSVASGSLGSSYNEQFF.

The chain links TRBV5-6 to TRBJ2-6; a weak D match, TRBD2 (5 bases). The CDR3 consists of 17 residues. The germline V gene has CDR1 SGHDT and CDR2 YYEEEE. V lost 0 bases and J 0 bases, leaving 10 bases between the germline ends. For the CDR3, the DNA is TGTGCCAGCAGCTTGGTGGAGGCGAGCTCTGGGGCCAACGTCCTGACTTTC. Encoded protein: CASSLVEASSGANVLTF.

The V call is TRBV4-3, the J call TRBJ1-1; D unclear. The V gene lost 3 bases and the J gene lost 4 bases, with 12 bases spanning the gap. The V gene's germline CDR1 is LGHNA and CDR2 YSLEER. This CDR3 contains 14 residues. The CDR3 nucleotides read TGCGCCAGCAGCCATAGGGTATCTAGCACTGAAGCTTTCTTT. It encodes CASSHRVSSTEAFF.

The V call is TRBV5-1, the J call TRBJ2-2; perhaps D is TRBD1 or TRBD2 (6 bases each). The germline V gene encodes CDR1 SGHRS and CDR2 YFSETQ. V was trimmed by 4 bases and J by 6 bases, leaving 19 bases between them. The CDR3 is made up of 16 amino acids. The CDR3 reads CASSPRGPGQAGELFF. CDR3 DNA: TGCGCCAGCAGCCCCCGGGGGCCCGGGCAGGCCGGGGAGCTGTTTTTT.

The V and J genes are TRBV7-8 and TRBJ2-5; perhaps TRBD2 as D (5 bases). V was clipped by 2 bases and J by 1 base, with 11 bases between them. The CDR3 is made up of 15 amino acids. From germline, CDR1 is SGHVS and CDR2 FQNEAQ. The CDR3: CASSLKRVLQETQYF. The CDR3 coding sequence is TGTGCCAGCAGCTTAAAGAGGGTTCTCCAAGAGACCCAGTACTTC.

The CDR3 reads CATSRGGRTNNEQFF. In DNA, the CDR3 is TGTGCCACCAGCAGAGGGGGACGTACAAACAATGAGCAGTTCTTC. The V and J genes are TRBV15 and TRBJ2-1; the D call may be TRBD1 or TRBD2 (5 bases each). Trimming took off 1 base at V and 5 bases at J, with 12 bases between the two ends. The length of the CDR3 is 15 residues. The germline V gene has CDR1 LNHNV and CDR2 YYDKDF (reference sequence).

The CDR3 sequence: CASELAGVRDNEQFF. CDR3 sequence (DNA): TGTGCAAGCGAGCTAGCGGGAGTGAGGGACAATGAGCAGTTCTTC. The chain links TRBV2 to TRBJ2-1, with 10 bases lining up with TRBD2. The CDR3 is 15 residues long. Germline values: CDR1 SNHLY, CDR2 FYNNEI.